These 26 T cell receptor beta chains were all obtained from the same sample, sequenced in a study of cytomegalovirus exposure and HLA in healthy donors. A multiplex PCR was run with 60 Vbeta primers and 13 Jbeta primers. Data came from immunoSEQ multiplex PCR; TCRdb stores just in-frame clones and leaves some out. There are approximately 160,000 clones in the sample; more than 65% occur only once, and 2.8% lies in the top ten. Sequencing was performed on PBMCs. The receptors here all came from a woman aged 40 to 49 in good health and CMV-seropositive.

The chain is built from TRBV6-5 and TRBJ2-3, with TRBD2 matching over 8 bases. The CDR3 has 13 residues. Germline values: CDR1 MNHEY, CDR2 SVGAGI. V lost 4 bases, J lost 4 bases, and 1 base stayed unmatched. The CDR3 coding sequence is TGTGCCAGCAGTTCGGGGGGGGCAGATACGCAGTATTTT. Its protein is CASSSGGADTQYF.

The CDR3 loop is CASSTGQGGSGANVLTF. CDR3 nucleotide sequence: TGTGCCAGCAGCACTGGACAGGGAGGCTCTGGGGCCAACGTCCTGACTTTC. The chain has TRBV21-1 and TRBJ2-6; TRBD1, the table's D call, was not compared with the DNA. TRBV21-1 is deemed a pseudogene. This CDR3 is 17 amino acids long.

The sample holds one count of this clone. V and J are TRBV28 and TRBJ1-4; D is perhaps TRBD1 (6 bases). This CDR3 spans 15 amino acids. Germline V gene sequence: CDR1 MDHEN, CDR2 SYDVKM. Trimming left V 3 bases short and J 6 bases short, with 14 bases between. The CDR3 reads CASSFINRDHEKLFF. The CDR3 coding sequence is TGTGCCAGCAGTTTTATCAACAGGGACCATGAAAAACTGTTTTTT.

The rearrangement links TRBV19 to TRBJ2-1; weak D call: TRBD1 (5 bases). V lost 5 bases, J lost 4 bases, and 6 bases lay in between. Germline CDR1 LNHDA, CDR2 SQIVND (reference sequence). This CDR3 is 12 amino acids long. The CDR3 region has the DNA TGTGCCAGTAGTCAGGGATACAATGAGCAGTTCTTC. Translating it yields CASSQGYNEQFF.

The gene calls are TRBV4-1 and TRBJ1-2; no clear D gene. This CDR3 has 13 amino acids. Trimming took off 4 bases at V and 4 bases at J, with 10 bases between the two ends. Germline CDR1 reads MGHRA; CDR2 reads YSYEKL. In DNA form, the CDR3 reads TGCGCCAGCAGCCCACAGCACACCTATGGCTACACCTTC. As protein: CASSPQHTYGYTF.

The chain uses TRBV9 and TRBJ2-1, with 10 nucleotides matching TRBD2. The CDR3 loop spans 15 amino acids. Germline-derived CDR1 and CDR2 are SGDLS and YYNGEE. V shed 3 bases, J shed 9 bases, and the junction held 9 bases outside the gene matches. CDR3 DNA sequence: TGTGCCAGCAGCGCAGCGGGGGGGGAGGAAGGTGAGCAGTTCTTC. This gives the protein CASSAAGGEEGEQFF.

In nucleotides, the CDR3 is TGTGCCAGCAGCGTACGGACAGATACGCAGTATTTT. Its translation is CASSVRTDTQYF. The chain recombines TRBV5-8 with TRBJ2-3; no definite D call. This CDR3 is built from 12 residues. Germline CDR1 SGHTS, CDR2 YDEGEE. The V end lost 4 bases, the J end lost 3 bases, and 6 bases lay between the germline ends.

This rearrangement joins TRBV7-2 to TRBJ2-5; D is perhaps TRBD2 (6 bases). The germline V gene encodes CDR1 SGHTA and CDR2 FQGNSA. V was clipped by 4 bases and J by 4 bases, with 10 bases between them. The CDR3 length is 13 residues. CDR3 residues: CASSSQAGETQYF. CDR3 nucleotides: TGTGCCAGCAGCTCCCAAGCGGGAGAGACCCAGTACTTC.

V gene TRBV7-3 combines with J gene TRBJ2-2, with D perhaps matching TRBD2 (6 bases). The CDR3 consists of 14 residues. With 5 bases removed from V and 1 base from J, the gap between germline ends came to 8 bases. Per germline, CDR1 SGHTA and CDR2 FQGTGA. The CDR3 DNA reads TGTGCCAGCAGCCCGCGGGGGAACACCGGGGAGCTGTTTTTT. It specifies CASSPRGNTGELFF.

The chain links TRBV20-1 to TRBJ2-4; D not certain. Per germline, CDR1 DFQATT and CDR2 SNEGSKA (reference sequence). The CDR3 spans 10 residues. Trimming took off 6 bases at V and 8 bases at J, with 8 bases between the two ends. CDR3 loop: CSARAHIQYF. The CDR3 DNA reads as TGCAGTGCCCGAGCTCACATTCAGTACTTC.

This chain joins TRBV19 and TRBJ2-2, with a tentative D call TRBD1 (6 bases). The CDR3 totals 16 residues. V shed 4 bases and J shed 3 bases, with 15 bases lying between them. Germline CDR1 is LNHDA and CDR2 is SQIVND (reference sequence). The CDR3 coding sequence is TGTGCCAGTAGTAGGAGGTTGGCAGGGGACACCGGGGAGCTGTTTTTT. Translation gives CASSRRLAGDTGELFF.

DNA of the CDR3: TGTGCCAGCAGCTTGGGCTCAGGGAACTACGAGCAGTACTTC. Protein sequence: CASSLGSGNYEQYF. The V gene is TRBV11-2, the J gene TRBJ2-7; the D gene is possibly TRBD1 (5 bases). Germline V gene lookup returns CDR1 SGHAT and CDR2 FQNNGV. The V gene lost 3 bases and the J gene lost 3 bases, with 12 bases spanning the gap. The CDR3 totals 14 residues.

The chain combines TRBV29-1 with TRBJ2-7; D not certain. This CDR3 has 12 residues. CDR1 is SQVTM and CDR2 is ANQGSEA in the germline V gene. V was trimmed by 5 bases and J by 0 bases, leaving 8 bases between them. The CDR3 DNA reads TGCAGCGTTCGACTTCTCTCCTACGAGCAGTACTTC. As protein: CSVRLLSYEQYF.

The gene calls are TRBV10-3 and TRBJ2-3; weak D call: TRBD2 (6 bases). CDR1 is ENHRY and CDR2 is SYGVKD in the germline V gene. The CDR3 is 16 residues long. Trimming shortened V by 8 bases and J by 2 bases, and 20 bases separated the two germline ends. The CDR3 protein is CAIGPARESITDTQYF. The CDR3 DNA sequence: TGTGCCATCGGTCCGGCTCGGGAGAGTATCACAGATACGCAGTATTTT.

Only one count was recorded for this clone. The chain combines TRBV7-2 with TRBJ2-7; the D is unclear. The CDR3 runs to 16 residues. V was pared by 5 bases and J by 3 bases, with 20 bases between. Germline V lookup: CDR1 SGHTA, CDR2 FQGNSA. CDR3 sequence reads: CASSPPFKRANYEQYF. CDR3 in DNA: TGTGCCAGCAGCCCCCCCTTTAAGCGAGCGAACTACGAGCAGTACTTC.

This clone was counted only a few times. This sequence joins TRBV7-2 and TRBJ1-1; 8 bases match TRBD1. The trim removed 3 bases at V and 7 bases at J, leaving 10 bases unmatched. CDR1 is SGHTA, CDR2 FQGNSA, per germline. The CDR3 is made up of 15 amino acids. In nucleotides, the CDR3 is TGTGCCAGCAGCTTCCGACAGGGGAAGACCGGTGAAGCTTTCTTT. Translation gives CASSFRQGKTGEAFF. The complete variable domain, with remaining parts taken from reference TRBV7-2 and TRBJ1-1, reads GAGVSQSPSNKVTEKGKDVELRCDPISGHTALYWYRQSLGQGLEFLIYFQGNSAPDKSGLPSDRFSAERTGGSVSTLTIQRTQQEDSAVYLCASSFRQGKTGEAFFGQGTRLTVV.

This clone has more than one count but fewer than ten. The chain couples TRBV28 to TRBJ1-2; D remains unclear. Germline values: CDR1 MDHEN, CDR2 SYDVKM. The CDR3 totals 12 residues. Trimming removed 2 bases at V and 4 bases at J, with 5 bases between. The CDR3 DNA reads as TGTGCCAGCAGTTTACGGGGCTATGGCTACACCTTC. Its translation: CASSLRGYGYTF.

The rearrangement joins TRBV6-5 to TRBJ2-2; D may be TRBD2 (6 bases). The CDR3 consists of 16 residues. Germline V lookup: CDR1 MNHEY, CDR2 SVGAGI. Trimming removed 0 bases from V and 4 bases from J, with 12 bases in between. CDR3 sequence reads: CASSYSGGEGTGELFF. CDR3 coding DNA: TGTGCCAGCAGTTACTCTGGAGGGGAAGGCACCGGGGAGCTGTTTTTT.

This chain links TRBV19 with TRBJ1-1, with a weak D call TRBD1 (6 bases). With 8 bases removed from V and 0 bases from J, the gap between germline ends came to 10 bases. This CDR3 region has 13 residues. CDR1 LNHDA and CDR2 SQIVND come from the germline V gene (reference sequence). The CDR3 nucleotides read TGTGCCAGTCGAGGGGGATTGAACACTGAAGCTTTCTTT. This gives the protein CASRGGLNTEAFF.

The genes are TRBV21-1 and TRBJ2-2; the DNA was not used to check the table's D call, TRBD1. TRBV21-1 is assigned pseudogene status. The CDR3 has 14 residues. CDR3 DNA: TGTGCCAGCAGCCGCAGACAGGGCCCCGGGGAGCTGTTTTTT. This gives the protein CASSRRQGPGELFF.

The CDR3 region is CASSYFPGADTQYF. CDR3 in DNA: TGTGCCAGCAGTTACTTCCCGGGGGCAGATACGCAGTATTTT. The rearrangement uses TRBV6-5 and TRBJ2-3, with a weak D call TRBD2 (6 bases). The CDR3 runs 14 residues. V was shortened by 1 base and J by 4 bases, with 9 bases between the two germline ends. The germline CDR1 and CDR2 sequences are MNHEY and SVGAGI.

A few counts support this clone. The chain is built from TRBV7-2 and TRBJ2-1, with 14 nucleotides matching TRBD2. Germline-derived CDR1 and CDR2 are SGHTA and FQGNSA. The V gene end was trimmed by 3 bases and the J gene end by 9 bases; junction bases not matched to a gene: 4. This CDR3 comprises 15 residues. The CDR3 protein is CASSLGLAGAFEQFF. In nucleotides, the CDR3 is TGTGCCAGCAGCTTGGGACTAGCGGGAGCCTTTGAGCAGTTCTTC.

The rearrangement joins TRBV7-9 to TRBJ1-1; D ambiguous. The CDR3 extends over 16 amino acids. V lost 0 bases to trimming and J lost 6 bases, with 17 bases between them. From germline, CDR1 is SEHNR and CDR2 FQNEAQ (reference sequence). CDR3 DNA sequence: TGTGCCAGCAGCTTAGCTAGAGGGCTGTATAGCTCTGAAGCTTTCTTT. This translates into CASSLARGLYSSEAFF.

CDR3 coding DNA: TGTGCCAGCAGCTTGATTGCTAGCGGGGGCCCGGGGACGCAGTATTTT. Residues: CASSLIASGGPGTQYF. This sequence joins TRBV5-6 and TRBJ2-3; TRBD2 matches at 10 bases. J gave up 9 bases and V 1 base, and 11 bases lay outside the gene matches. The CDR3 extends over 16 amino acids. Per the germline V gene, CDR1 is SGHDT and CDR2 is YYEEEE.

The genes are TRBV19 and TRBJ2-3; perhaps TRBD1 as D (7 bases). The V gene lost 5 bases and the J gene lost 0 bases, with 18 bases spanning the gap. This CDR3 has 17 amino acids. Germline CDR1 LNHDA, CDR2 SQIVND (reference sequence). CDR3 residues: CASSSRQGGSSTDTQYF. DNA of the CDR3: TGTGCCAGTAGTTCAAGACAGGGAGGATCTAGCACAGATACGCAGTATTTT.

V usage is TRBV6-1 and J usage is TRBJ2-1; TRBD2 matches 9 bases. This CDR3 has 12 residues. Germline CDR1 MNHNS, CDR2 SASEGT. With 5 bases clipped from V and 8 bases from J, the junction kept 1 base outside the gene matches. CDR3 bases: TGTGCCAGCAGTTCTAGCGGGGATGAGCAGTTCTTC. The encoded protein is CASSSSGDEQFF.